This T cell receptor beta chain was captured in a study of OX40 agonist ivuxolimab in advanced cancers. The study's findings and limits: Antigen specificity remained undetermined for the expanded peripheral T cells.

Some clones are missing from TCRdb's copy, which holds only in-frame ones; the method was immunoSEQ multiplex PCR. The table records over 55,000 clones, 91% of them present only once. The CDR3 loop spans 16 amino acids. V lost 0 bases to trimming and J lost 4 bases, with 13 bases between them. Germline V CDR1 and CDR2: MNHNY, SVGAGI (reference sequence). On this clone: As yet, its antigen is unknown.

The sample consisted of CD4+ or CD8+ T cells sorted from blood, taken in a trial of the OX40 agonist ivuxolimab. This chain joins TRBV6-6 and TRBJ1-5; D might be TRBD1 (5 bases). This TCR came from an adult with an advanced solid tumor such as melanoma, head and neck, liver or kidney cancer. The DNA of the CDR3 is TGTGCCAGCAGTTACTCTGGCGGAGGGGAAAATCAGCCCCAGCATTTT. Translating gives CASSYSGGGENQPQHF.